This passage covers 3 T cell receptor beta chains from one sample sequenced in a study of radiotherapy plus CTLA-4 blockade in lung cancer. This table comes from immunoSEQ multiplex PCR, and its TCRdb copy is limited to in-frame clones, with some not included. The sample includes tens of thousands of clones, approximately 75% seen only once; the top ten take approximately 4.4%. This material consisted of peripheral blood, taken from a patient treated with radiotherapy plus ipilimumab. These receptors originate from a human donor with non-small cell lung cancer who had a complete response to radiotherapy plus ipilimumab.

This CDR3 reads CASSLGQGPAYEQYF. The CDR3 coding sequence is TGTGCCAGCTCACTAGGACAGGGGCCAGCCTACGAGCAGTACTTC. V usage is TRBV18 and J usage is TRBJ2-7; 9 bases fit TRBD1. Per germline, CDR1 KGHSH and CDR2 LQKENI. Unmatched junction bases numbered 6, after V lost 4 bases and J lost 2 bases. There are 15 residues in the CDR3.

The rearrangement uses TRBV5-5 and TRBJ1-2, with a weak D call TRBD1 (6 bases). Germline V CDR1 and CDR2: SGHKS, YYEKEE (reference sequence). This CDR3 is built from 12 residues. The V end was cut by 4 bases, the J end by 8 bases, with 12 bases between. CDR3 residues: CASSPGQRGYTF. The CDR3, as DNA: TGTGCCAGCAGCCCAGGACAGCGAGGCTACACCTTC.

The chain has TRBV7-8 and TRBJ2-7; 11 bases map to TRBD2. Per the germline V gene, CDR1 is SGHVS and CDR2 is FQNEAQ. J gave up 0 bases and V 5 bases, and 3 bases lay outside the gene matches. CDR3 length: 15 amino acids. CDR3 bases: TGTGCCAGCAGCCGACTAGCGGGACTCTCCTACGAGCAGTACGTC. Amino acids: CASSRLAGLSYEQYV.